A selection of T cell receptor beta chains follows, all from one sample in a study of tumor and adjacent non-tumor tissue in lung cancer. One entry per CDR3 protein results from TCRdb running MiXCR on the multiplex PCR reads. Here the sample spans approximately 150,000 distinct CDR3 sequences, roughly 70% being singletons. Sample: lung tumor tissue. The receptors originated from a man aged 60 to 69 with small cell lung cancer. Each CDR3 is given with its conserved first and last residue. D genes are given only for firm matches. Clone size, where shown, is once, few, many, or a class for clones that have expanded.

V: TRBV20-1
J: TRBJ1-2
D: .
size: .
CDR3: CSAGGGGNYSYTF

V: TRBV4-1
J: TRBJ1-2
D: TRBD1
size: .
CDR3: CASRTGGQGAGGYIF

V: TRBV7-9
J: TRBJ1-2
D: .
size: many
CDR3: CASSATGYGYTF

V: TRBV12-3/TRBV12-4
J: TRBJ1-1
D: .
size: few
CDR3: CASSWGVEDTEAFF

V: TRBV5-1
J: TRBJ2-3
D: .
size: .
CDR3: CASASAVSTDTQYF

V: TRBV11-1
J: TRBJ1-4
D: .
size: .
CDR3: CACSRIAEKPFF

V: TRBV7-9
J: TRBJ1-2
D: TRBD1
size: .
CDR3: CASSPRDREGYTF

V: TRBV4-2
J: TRBJ1-6
D: .
size: .
CDR3: CASNQDLRGCSPLHF

V: TRBV6-1
J: TRBJ2-7
D: TRBD2
size: .
CDR3: CASSEGQGLAKHEQYF

V: TRBV30
J: TRBJ2-2
D: .
size: .
CDR3: CAWQRGAGELFF

V: TRBV7-9
J: TRBJ2-2
D: .
size: .
CDR3: CASSPLAQGGELLF

V: TRBV6-1
J: TRBJ2-6
D: .
size: many
CDR3: CASRGQYSGANVLTF

V: TRBV20-1
J: TRBJ2-1
D: .
size: .
CDR3: CSASLGLEGAREQFF

V: TRBV28
J: TRBJ1-6
D: .
size: .
CDR3: CASSFRTADNSPLHF

V: TRBV12-3/TRBV12-4
J: TRBJ1-5
D: TRBD1
size: .
CDR3: CASGNGGQGSNQPRHF

V: TRBV5-4
J: TRBJ1-5
D: .
size: .
CDR3: CASSFRGNQPQHF

V: TRBV4-1
J: TRBJ2-1
D: TRBD2
size: many
CDR3: CASSPGLAWPNEQFF

V: TRBV28
J: TRBJ1-2
D: .
size: .
CDR3: CASSLVGGFGYTF

V: TRBV4-1
J: TRBJ2-1
D: TRBD2
size: once
CDR3: CASSHRQGLAGSGTPHEQFF

V: TRBV4-1
J: TRBJ2-5
D: TRBD1
size: .
CDR3: CTSSRSPTGGGETQYF

V: TRBV30
J: TRBJ2-5
D: TRBD1
size: .
CDR3: CAWSTGQGEVETQYF

V: TRBV29-1
J: TRBJ2-1
D: .
size: few
CDR3: CSVYEWVNEQFF

V: TRBV30
J: TRBJ2-4
D: TRBD1
size: few
CDR3: CAWSRAGGNIQYF

V: TRBV4-1
J: TRBJ2-1
D: .
size: .
CDR3: CASSQDILPGADYDEQSF

V: TRBV7-9
J: TRBJ2-7
D: .
size: .
CDR3: CASSPPLPYEHYF

V: TRBV6-6
J: TRBJ2-7
D: .
size: .
CDR3: CASGAQSFAEQYF

V: TRBV10-3
J: TRBJ2-5
D: TRBD1
size: many
CDR3: CAITQGTGGGETQYF

V: TRBV2
J: TRBJ2-1
D: TRBD2
size: few
CDR3: CASLADDYNEQFF

V: TRBV7-9
J: TRBJ2-3
D: TRBD2
size: .
CDR3: CASSSREANADTQYF

V: TRBV29-1
J: TRBJ2-5
D: .
size: once
CDR3: CSVDVRLVGETQYF

V: TRBV12-5
J: TRBJ1-3
D: .
size: .
CDR3: CVSATTRGASGNTIYF

V: TRBV20-1
J: TRBJ1-2
D: TRBD1
size: .
CDR3: CSANLVGTGRYGYTF

V: TRBV20-1
J: TRBJ1-1
D: .
size: .
CDR3: CSARDVRLRGMNTEAFF

V: TRBV29-1
J: TRBJ1-1
D: .
size: .
CDR3: CSVVVSEDTEAFF

V: TRBV6-5
J: TRBJ1-1
D: TRBD1
size: .
CDR3: CASSFYRGTEAFF

V: TRBV11-2
J: TRBJ2-7
D: TRBD2
size: .
CDR3: CACSLAQGLHSYEQYF

V: TRBV20-1
J: TRBJ1-2
D: .
size: many
CDR3: CSAKSGGHLRLYTF

V: TRBV6-5
J: TRBJ2-2
D: .
size: .
CDR3: CASRYSENTGELFF

V: TRBV6-5
J: TRBJ1-1
D: .
size: .
CDR3: CASNANSQGNTEAFF

V: TRBV6-6
J: TRBJ2-1
D: TRBD2
size: many
CDR3: CASSYLAGVYNEQFF

V: TRBV12-3/TRBV12-4
J: TRBJ2-1
D: .
size: .
CDR3: CASSFQVGMNEQFF

V: TRBV5-1
J: TRBJ2-3
D: TRBD1
size: few
CDR3: CASSQGQGGADTQYF

V: TRBV6-1
J: TRBJ2-3
D: TRBD1
size: once
CDR3: CANADRGHGDTQYF

V: TRBV20-1
J: TRBJ2-1
D: TRBD2
size: .
CDR3: CSAMGLGAGGTPYNEQFF

V: TRBV4-2
J: TRBJ2-3
D: .
size: .
CDR3: CASSQGLQRRDTRYF

V: TRBV11-2
J: TRBJ2-2
D: TRBD2
size: .
CDR3: CANSRWTSGNTGELFF

V: TRBV6-1
J: TRBJ1-2
D: .
size: .
CDR3: CASSVGTDYGYTF

V: TRBV21-1
J: TRBJ1-4
D: .
size: once
CDR3: CASSKGGGLGTNEKLFF

V: TRBV6-5
J: TRBJ2-1
D: TRBD1
size: many
CDR3: CASRRTGRNNEQFF

V: TRBV20-1
J: TRBJ2-3
D: .
size: .
CDR3: CSARAIYGTDTQYF

V: TRBV29-1
J: TRBJ2-1
D: .
size: .
CDR3: CNVYEGVNEQSF

V: TRBV20-1
J: TRBJ2-5
D: .
size: few
CDR3: CSAREYQETQYF

V: TRBV4-2
J: TRBJ2-7
D: TRBD2
size: .
CDR3: CASNHDWGGAAYEQCF

V: TRBV10-3
J: TRBJ1-1
D: .
size: .
CDR3: CAISIDTEAFF

V: TRBV11-2
J: TRBJ2-3
D: .
size: once
CDR3: CASSSLDRGRGTDTQYF